This TCR beta chain originates from a study of T-cell memory formation after mild COVID-19. Regarding the study as a whole: Contracting clones localized mainly to CM and EM when CD4+ and mainly to EMRA when CD8+. Some clones that responded were present in memory (sampled pre-infection), which suggests cross-reactive memory joined.

V was pared by 4 bases and J by 5 bases, with 15 bases between. Germline CDR1 reads SGHRS; CDR2 reads YFSETQ. CDR3 length equals 14 residues. TCRdb re-derived calls from the 5' RACE reads in MiXCR, one entry per CDR3 protein. The sample contains approximately 240,000 distinct CDR3 sequences, around 17% of which appear only once. On this clonotype: Antigen unknown.

V gene TRBV5-1 combines with J gene TRBJ2-5; no definite D call. The clonotype comes from a young man who had mild COVID-19 (a few samples of this study predate the infection). Cell type and time point are not known. Sequenced sample: PBMCs or a T cell subset sorted from them (not recorded which). Here the CDR3 reads CASSPATQWETQYF. CDR3 coding DNA: TGCGCCAGCAGCCCGGCCACCCAGTGGGAGACCCAGTACTTC.